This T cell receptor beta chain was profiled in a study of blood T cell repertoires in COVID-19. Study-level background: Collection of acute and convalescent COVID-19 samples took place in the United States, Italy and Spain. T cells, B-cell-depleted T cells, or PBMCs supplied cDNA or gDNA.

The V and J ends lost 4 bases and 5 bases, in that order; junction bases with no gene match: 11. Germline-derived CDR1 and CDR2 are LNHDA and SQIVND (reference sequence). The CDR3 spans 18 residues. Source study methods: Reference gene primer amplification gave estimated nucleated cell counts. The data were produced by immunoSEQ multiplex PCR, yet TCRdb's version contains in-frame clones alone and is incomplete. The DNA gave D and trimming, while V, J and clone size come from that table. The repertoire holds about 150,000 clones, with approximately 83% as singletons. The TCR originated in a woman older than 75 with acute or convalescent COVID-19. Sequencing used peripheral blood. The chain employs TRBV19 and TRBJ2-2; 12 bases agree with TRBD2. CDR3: CASSKQVLAGGQTGELFF. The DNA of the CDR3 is TGTGCCAGTAGTAAGCAGGTTCTAGCGGGAGGGCAGACCGGGGAGCTGTTTTTT.